This TCR beta chain came from a study of blood T cell repertoires in COVID-19. The V gene's germline CDR1 is SGDLS and CDR2 YYNGEE. Trimming removed 3 bases at V and 6 bases at J, with 12 bases between. The CDR3 extends over 14 amino acids. Authors' data handling: Cell counts per sample came from amplifying reference gene primers. This table comes from immunoSEQ multiplex PCR, and its TCRdb copy is limited to in-frame clones, with some not included. D and trimming come from the DNA, and the V and J calls and clone size come from that table. The table lists 250,000 to 300,000 clones, about nine tenths of them singletons, with over 9% in the top ten.

Sequences were obtained from peripheral blood. The clonotype comes from a woman aged 25 to 39 with COVID-19, enrolled during active disease. The chain has TRBV9 and TRBJ2-2, with TRBD1 as a possible D gene (5 bases). For the CDR3, the DNA is TGTGCCAGCAGCGGCCAGGGTAGTGCCGGGGAGCTGTTTTTT. Amino acid sequence: CASSGQGSAGELFF.